A selection of T cell receptor beta chains follows, all from one sample in a study of blood T cells in healthy people across ages. TCRdb re-analysed the 5' RACE reads in MiXCR, keeping a single row per CDR3 protein. The data hold about 1,400,000 distinct CDR3 sequences, with 59% observed a single time. Sequenced input: blood. Source of these receptors: a man between 18 and 29 years old in good health. CDR3s include the opening cysteine and the closing phenylalanine or tryptophan. The D gene is left open where the match is weak. Size is stated for part of the rows, as once, few or many counts, or as a class when the clone is expanded.

TRBV6-5	NA	NA	TRBJ1-6	CASSSTGASDSPLHF	TGTGCCAGCTCCAGCACTGGGGCCTCAGATTCACCCCTCCACTTT
TRBV5-1	NA	NA	TRBJ2-4	CASRVDEVKNIQYF	TGCGCCAGCAGGGTTGATGAGGTCAAAAACATTCAGTACTTC
TRBV29-1	NA	NA	TRBJ1-1	CSVVTATFTEAFF	TGCAGCGTTGTGACAGCGACTTTCACTGAAGCTTTCTTT
TRBV18	few	TRBD1	TRBJ2-1	CASSPGTDNEQFF	TGTGCCAGCTCACCTGGGACAGACAATGAGCAGTTCTTC
TRBV11-2	NA	TRBD2	TRBJ2-2	CASSPQLAGLAGELFF	TGTGCCAGCAGCCCGCAACTAGCGGGCCTCGCCGGGGAGCTGTTTTTT
TRBV10-3	NA	NA	TRBJ2-3	CAISESLAIDTQYF	TGTGCCATCAGTGAGTCGTTGGCTATAGATACGCAGTATTTT
TRBV29-1	few	NA	TRBJ1-4	CSVVSRSNEKLFF	TGCAGCGTTGTTAGCCGTTCTAATGAAAAACTGTTTTTT
TRBV12-3/TRBV12-4	NA	TRBD1	TRBJ2-7	CASSYRTGGQYF	TGTGCCAGCAGTTACAGAACAGGGGGACAGTACTTC
TRBV4-1	NA	NA	TRBJ2-1	CASSQEPGVHNEQFF	TGCGCCAGCAGCCAAGAACCGGGAGTTCACAATGAGCAGTTCTTC
TRBV9	NA	NA	TRBJ2-6	CASTDNVSGANVLTF	TGTGCCAGCACGGACAACGTCTCTGGGGCCAACGTCCTGACTTTC
TRBV20-1	NA	NA	TRBJ2-7	CSASGSLYEQYF	TGCAGTGCTAGCGGGAGTTTGTACGAGCAGTACTTC
TRBV7-9	once	NA	TRBJ2-7	CASSLEAEYLWDEQYF	TGTGCCAGCAGCTTAGAGGCGGAGTACCTATGGGACGAGCAGTACTTC
TRBV12-3/TRBV12-4	few	NA	TRBJ1-5	CASAPGSRNQPQHF	TGTGCCAGTGCTCCCGGGTCCCGTAATCAGCCCCAGCATTTT
TRBV5-1	NA	TRBD1	TRBJ2-1	CASSPAGTGLDRGQFF	TGCGCCAGCAGCCCCGCTGGGACAGGGCTCGATCGTGGGCAGTTCTTC
TRBV5-1	NA	NA	TRBJ1-6	CASSLAGRDNSPLHF	TGCGCCAGCAGCTTGGCGGGCAGGGATAATTCACCCCTCCACTTT
TRBV6-1	NA	NA	TRBJ1-2	CASSEEGTLPYWGYTF	TGTGCCAGCAGTGAAGAGGGGACTCTTCCTTATTGGGGCTACACCTTC
TRBV7-9	NA	NA	TRBJ1-6	CASSLAGHNSPLHF	TGTGCCAGCAGCTTAGCGGGCCATAATTCACCCCTCCACTTT
TRBV28	once	TRBD2	TRBJ2-3	CASSLLVLAGVGDTQYF	TGTGCCAGCAGTTTGTTAGTACTAGCGGGGGTGGGGGATACGCAGTATTTT
TRBV2	once	NA	TRBJ1-4	CASSGQAATNEKLFF	TGTGCCAGCAGCGGGCAGGCGGCAACTAATGAAAAACTGTTTTTT
TRBV6-5	NA	TRBD2	TRBJ2-7	CASSYVAGGSHEQYF	TGTGCCAGCAGTTACGTGGCGGGAGGTTCCCACGAGCAGTACTTC
TRBV7-2	NA	NA	TRBJ2-7	CASSQDFFHEQYF	TGTGCCAGCAGCCAGGACTTCTTCCACGAGCAGTACTTC
TRBV20-1	few	NA	TRBJ1-6	CSVFGRSNSPLHF	TGCAGTGTCTTCGGCAGGTCTAATTCACCCCTCCACTTT
TRBV10-3	NA	NA	TRBJ2-7	CAISDPGGSYEQYF	TGTGCCATCAGTGACCCTGGGGGATCCTACGAGCAGTACTTC
TRBV27	NA	NA	TRBJ2-3	CASSSQTKRPGTQYF	TGTGCCAGCAGTTCACAGACCAAAAGGCCGGGTACGCAGTATTTT
TRBV24-1	NA	NA	TRBJ2-5	CATSDAGYQETQYF	TGTGCCACCAGTGACGCCGGGTATCAAGAGACCCAGTACTTC
TRBV9	few	NA	TRBJ2-3	CASSASGTSSTDTQYF	TGTGCCAGCAGCGCATCCGGGACATCGAGCACAGATACGCAGTATTTT
TRBV7-6	NA	TRBD1	TRBJ1-6	CASSLVSGTEGSPLHF	TGTGCCAGCAGCTTAGTCTCCGGGACAGAGGGTTCACCCCTCCACTTT
TRBV4-1	few	TRBD1	TRBJ2-5	CASSQMTGPETQYF	TGCGCCAGCAGCCAAATGACAGGGCCAGAGACCCAGTACTTC
TRBV6-1	NA	TRBD1	TRBJ1-1	CASSLRTGGETEAFF	TGTGCCAGCTCCCTTAGGACAGGAGGAGAGACTGAAGCTTTCTTT
TRBV27	once	NA	TRBJ1-2	CASRYGTSGYTF	TGTGCCAGCAGGTACGGGACATCTGGCTACACCTTC
TRBV4-3	NA	NA	TRBJ2-5	CASSQDIFGFETQYF	TGCGCCAGCAGCCAAGATATCTTTGGATTTGAGACCCAGTACTTC
TRBV20-1	NA	TRBD1	TRBJ2-7	CSAPRDRAVRIAYEQYF	TGCAGTGCTCCCCGGGACAGGGCAGTAAGAATCGCCTACGAGCAGTACTTC
TRBV7-2	once	TRBD1	TRBJ2-7	CASSLSPGQAYEQYF	TGTGCCAGCAGCTTAAGCCCCGGACAGGCCTACGAGCAGTACTTC
TRBV7-9	NA	NA	TRBJ1-2	CASTLSPGDAYGYTF	TGTGCCAGCACCCTTAGTCCAGGGGATGCCTATGGCTACACCTTC
TRBV14	NA	NA	TRBJ2-5	CSSSQRRWYQETQYF	TGTTCCAGCAGCCAAAGGAGGTGGTACCAAGAGACCCAGTACTTC
TRBV28	once	TRBD1	TRBJ2-7	CATLGQAAYGQYF	TGTGCCACCCTTGGACAGGCCGCCTACGGGCAGTACTTC
TRBV29-1	NA	NA	TRBJ2-7	CSVEEVDEQYF	TGCAGCGTTGAGGAAGTCGACGAGCAGTACTTC
TRBV20-1	NA	NA	TRBJ2-1	CSARGSWPSEQFF	TGCAGTGCTAGAGGAAGCTGGCCAAGTGAGCAGTTCTTC
TRBV12-3/TRBV12-4	NA	TRBD2	TRBJ2-1	CASSLPSGGVNEQFF	TGTGCCAGCAGTTTACCTAGCGGGGGGGTAAATGAGCAGTTCTTC
TRBV11-2	NA	TRBD2	TRBJ2-1	CASNSLTRTSSEQFF	TGTGCCAGCAACTCATTAACCCGGACTAGTAGTGAGCAGTTCTTC
TRBV20-1	NA	NA	TRBJ2-1	CSARPRANQETQFF	TGCAGTGCTAGACCACGGGCTAACCAAGAGACCCAGTTCTTC
TRBV12-3/TRBV12-4	NA	NA	TRBJ2-7	CASSAVGGFYEQYF	TGTGCCAGCAGTGCCGTGGGTGGTTTCTACGAGCAGTACTTC
TRBV27	NA	NA	TRBJ2-1	CASSFGVHEQFF	TGTGCCAGCAGTTTTGGGGTCCATGAGCAGTTCTTC
TRBV12-3/TRBV12-4	NA	NA	TRBJ2-1	CASARADEQFF	TGTGCCAGCGCTCGGGCTGATGAGCAGTTCTTC
TRBV4-2	few	NA	TRBJ2-1	CASSQGRSGYNEQFF	TGTGCCAGCAGCCAAGGGAGAAGCGGGTACAATGAGCAGTTCTTC
TRBV7-8	NA	NA	TRBJ1-1	CASSLYWGLGDEAFF	TGTGCCAGCAGCTTATACTGGGGGCTAGGTGATGAAGCTTTCTTT
TRBV7-9	once	NA	TRBJ2-1	CASSWREQFF	TGTGCCAGCAGCTGGCGAGAGCAGTTCTTC
TRBV7-2	NA	NA	TRBJ1-1	CASSLATYMNTEAFF	TGTGCCAGCAGCTTAGCCACCTACATGAACACTGAAGCTTTCTTT
TRBV6-2/TRBV6-3	NA	NA	TRBJ2-1	CASSPPVTMSSYNEQFF	TGTGCCAGCAGTCCTCCAGTTACCATGAGCTCCTACAATGAGCAGTTCTTC
TRBV9	NA	TRBD1	TRBJ2-2	CASSALGQSTGELFF	TGTGCCAGCAGCGCCCTGGGACAGTCCACCGGGGAGCTGTTTTTT
TRBV6-6	NA	NA	TRBJ2-3	CASSPSRTGTTTDTQYF	TGTGCCAGCAGCCCGTCTCGAACTGGGACCACCACAGATACGCAGTATTTT
TRBV4-1	NA	NA	TRBJ1-6	CASSPRSANNSPLHF	TGCGCCAGCAGTCCGAGAAGTGCGAATAATTCACCCCTCCACTTT